Below, one T cell receptor (beta chain) is given with its context. Its antigen is undetermined. The assay was immunoSEQ multiplex PCR, and TCRdb's table has in-frame clones only and misses some. The sample carries around 150,000 clones, more than 85% recorded once. Trimming took 3 bases from V and 7 from J; bases not matched to a gene: 9. The CDR3 covers 15 residues. Germline V lookup: CDR1 MGHRA, CDR2 YSYEKL. The sample is drawn from a study of T cell responses to AZD1222 COVID-19 vaccine. Study-level results: The sample set comprised mostly white British donors with more females, and clonal diversity was possibly underestimated. Regions left unmutated in variants are reportedly the target of nearly half of spike-specific TCRs. Spike-specific TCRs gained breadth and depth after people received two AZD1222 doses.

Second-dose intervals of approximately 4 or approximately 12 weeks were pooled. This sequence was found in an adult who received the AZD1222 COVID-19 vaccine. The rearrangement uses TRBV4-1 and TRBJ2-1, with 7 bases identical to TRBD2. The source was peripheral blood, collected 28 days after the second AZD1222 dose. The CDR3 region is CASSHGRRGGNEQFF. The CDR3 bases are TGCGCCAGCAGCCACGGGCGGCGGGGAGGGAATGAGCAGTTCTTC.